Listed below are T cell receptor beta chains from one sample, sequenced in a study of molecular identifiers for immune sequencing clone quantification. Each CDR3 protein is one row after TCRdb ran MiXCR on the PCR reads. The repertoire holds 400,000 to 600,000 distinct CDR3 sequences, 20% to 25% seen once, with about 0.78% in the top ten. The sequencing sample was made of naive CD8+ T cells from blood, with Jurkat cell RNA spiked in. The receptor set was obtained from a human donor in good health. Some libraries in this study had Jurkat cell RNA spiked in. Both conserved end residues are part of each CDR3. The order of the fields is clone size, D gene, V gene, J gene, CDR3 DNA, CDR3 protein. The D gene is left open where the match is weak. Clone size appears in some rows only: once, few, many, or a class for an expanded clone.

>many|-|TRBV15|TRBJ2-7
TGTGCCACCAGCGGGAATGGGGCAGACCCCTACGAGCAGTACTTC
CATSGNGADPYEQYF
>few|-|TRBV7-9|TRBJ2-7
TGTGCCAGCACCGGGACTCCTAACGTCGAGCAGTACTTC
CASTGTPNVEQYF
>few|-|TRBV7-9|TRBJ2-7
TGTGCCAGCAGTTCCCGGGACACCCAAGGTGACGAGCAGTACTTC
CASSSRDTQGDEQYF
>many|TRBD1|TRBV9|TRBJ2-3
TGTGCCAGCAGCGTAGGTGAGGGGGCCGAGGATACGCAGTATTTT
CASSVGEGAEDTQYF
>-|TRBD1|TRBV2|TRBJ1-2
TGTGCCAGCAGTGATCTTAGACAGGGAGTTGGGCCCTACACCTTC
CASSDLRQGVGPYTF
>many|-|TRBV12-3/TRBV12-4|TRBJ2-7
TGTGCCAGCAGTTTGGCCGCGGGTCCGGCCCACTACGAGCAGTACTTC
CASSLAAGPAHYEQYF
>-|-|TRBV4-3|TRBJ1-3
TGCGCCAGCAGCCAAGGGGCCTACTACCCCTCTGGAAACACCATATATTTT
CASSQGAYYPSGNTIYF
>many|TRBD1|TRBV29-1|TRBJ2-1
TGCAGCGCAACAGGGGGCACTTACAATGAGCAGTTCTTC
CSATGGTYNEQFF
>few|-|TRBV7-9|TRBJ1-4
TGTGCCAGCAAGAGTGAAGAAAAACTGTTTTTT
CASKSEEKLFF
>many|-|TRBV20-1|TRBJ2-3
TGCAGTGCCCGATGGGACGTCCGCACAGATACGCAGTATTTT
CSARWDVRTDTQYF
>many|-|TRBV4-3|TRBJ2-7
TGCGCCAGCAGCCAAGCCCTAGGGACGGGAATTTACGAGCAGTACTTC
CASSQALGTGIYEQYF
>many|-|TRBV19|TRBJ1-1
TGTGCCAGTAGATTACAGGGAGGCGACACTGAAGCTTTCTTT
CASRLQGGDTEAFF
>-|-|TRBV7-9|TRBJ2-2
TGTGCCACCCTCGGGGGCAAGAACACCGGGGAGCTGTTTTTT
CATLGGKNTGELFF
>many|-|TRBV2|TRBJ1-1
TGTGCCAGCAACACTGGACGGGGCACTGAAGCTTTCTTT
CASNTGRGTEAFF
>many|-|TRBV25-1|TRBJ2-7
TGTGCCAGCAGCGCTGCCTACGAGCAGTACTTC
CASSAAYEQYF
>-|-|TRBV12-3/TRBV12-4|TRBJ1-4
TGTGCCAGCAGTTCTGCCGGGGGGTCCTTTGATGAAAAACTGTTTTTT
CASSSAGGSFDEKLFF
>many|TRBD1|TRBV7-9|TRBJ2-7
TGTGCCAGCAGCTTAGACGGGACAGGGGGCTTCTTCTCCTACGAGCAGTACTTC
CASSLDGTGGFFSYEQYF
>few|-|TRBV20-1|TRBJ1-4
TGCAGTGCTAGAGGCCCCGGGGTAGCTGAAAAACTGTTTTTT
CSARGPGVAEKLFF
>-|-|TRBV6-5|TRBJ2-1
TGTGCCAGCAGTTACACGGACGGGTATGAGCAGTTCTTC
CASSYTDGYEQFF
>-|-|TRBV9|TRBJ1-2
TGTGCCAGCAGCGTAGCTGGCGGGATTTATGGCTACACCTTC
CASSVAGGIYGYTF
>few|TRBD2|TRBV7-2|TRBJ2-1
TGTGCCAGCAGCCCGGGACTAGCGGGGGGCCTTAACAATGAGCAGTTCTTC
CASSPGLAGGLNNEQFF
>few|-|TRBV12-3/TRBV12-4|TRBJ2-1
TGTGCCAGCAGTCCCGTGAGCCCCAGCTCCTACAATGAGCAGTTCTTC
CASSPVSPSSYNEQFF
>few|-|TRBV20-1|TRBJ2-7
TGCAGTGCTAGACGGCAGAGCTCCTACGAGCAGTACTTC
CSARRQSSYEQYF
>many|-|TRBV20-1|TRBJ1-2
TGCAGTGCTAGTTTCCGGTCTGCAGATGGCTACACCTTC
CSASFRSADGYTF
>few|-|TRBV27|TRBJ2-3
TGTGCCAGCAGTTGGACAGCGGCAGATACGCAGTATTTT
CASSWTAADTQYF
>few|TRBD1|TRBV4-1|TRBJ2-3
TGCGCCAGCAGCCAGGGGGACAGTTTTAATACGCAGTATTTT
CASSQGDSFNTQYF
>-|TRBD1|TRBV27|TRBJ1-2
TGTGCCAGCAGTCAACTGGGACAGACCACCACCTATGGCTACACCTTC
CASSQLGQTTTYGYTF
>many|-|TRBV29-1|TRBJ1-4
TGCAGCGTCCTATGGGGTTCCGTCTTTGCAACTAATGAAAAACTGTTTTTT
CSVLWGSVFATNEKLFF
>many|TRBD2|TRBV12-5|TRBJ2-2
TGTGCTAGTGGTTTTGAGGCGGGAGGTTGGAACACCGGGGAGCTGTTTTTT
CASGFEAGGWNTGELFF
>many|-|TRBV6-2/TRBV6-3|TRBJ2-3
TGTGCCAGCAGTTTCGGGACACCGCTCGAGTATTTT
CASSFGTPLEYF
>few|-|TRBV5-4|TRBJ1-6
TGTGCCAGCAGCTTGTCGCATAATTCACCCCTCCACTTT
CASSLSHNSPLHF
>-|TRBD1|TRBV2|TRBJ2-7
TGTGCCAGCAGTCACGGGACAGAAACCTACAATGAGCAGTACTTC
CASSHGTETYNEQYF
>few|-|TRBV7-6|TRBJ1-1
TGTGCCAGCAGCCCAACCACCGCTGAAGCTTTCTTT
CASSPTTAEAFF
>many|TRBD1|TRBV7-8|TRBJ2-3
TGTGCCAGCAGCTCCGGCCCCGACAGGGGGCTTACAGATACGCAGTATTTT
CASSSGPDRGLTDTQYF
>many|-|TRBV7-6|TRBJ2-1
TGTGCCAGCAGCCAAGGGCCGGGATCTTTAACCTACAATGAGCAGTTCTTC
CASSQGPGSLTYNEQFF
>few|-|TRBV6-5|TRBJ2-1
TGTGCCAGCAGTTACGAAAGGGGCGCCTACAATGAGCAGTTCTTC
CASSYERGAYNEQFF
>-|TRBD1|TRBV3-1|TRBJ2-2
TGTGCCAGCAGCTTCCGACAGGGTATGGGAACCGGGGAGCTGTTTTTT
CASSFRQGMGTGELFF
>many|TRBD1|TRBV28|TRBJ1-1
TGTGCCAGCAGTTCAACCGATTTCTGGGACAGGAATGAAGCTTTCTTT
CASSSTDFWDRNEAFF
>many|-|TRBV9|TRBJ2-3
TGTGCCAGCAAACGTTTGGTTGCAGATACGCAGTATTTT
CASKRLVADTQYF
>-|-|TRBV5-1|TRBJ2-7
TGCGCCAGCAGCCTACAGGGAACTGATTACGTGCAGTACTTC
CASSLQGTDYVQYF
>-|-|TRBV6-1|TRBJ2-7
TGTGCCAGCAGTGACACAGGCCCCCTCTACGAGCAGTACTTC
CASSDTGPLYEQYF
>-|-|TRBV5-8|TRBJ2-7
TGTGCCAGCAGCTTGTACATTTCCTACGAGCAGTACTTC
CASSLYISYEQYF
>few|-|TRBV6-2/TRBV6-3|TRBJ2-7
TGTGCCAGCAGTTCGGGGGCTATCTACGAGCAGTACTTC
CASSSGAIYEQYF
>many|-|TRBV27|TRBJ1-5
TGTGCCAGCAGTCTACGTTCCACGGATCAGCCCCAGCATTTT
CASSLRSTDQPQHF
>-|-|TRBV12-3/TRBV12-4|TRBJ1-1
TGTGCCAGCAGTCCCTCGGCAGAGCGGATAAACACTGAAGCTTTCTTT
CASSPSAERINTEAFF
>few|TRBD2|TRBV5-1|TRBJ2-3
TGCGCCAGCAGAGAGTTAGCGGGAGGGCCGATGTGGGCAGATACGCAGTATTTT
CASRELAGGPMWADTQYF
>few|TRBD1|TRBV20-1|TRBJ1-1
TGCAGTGCCGACCCGGGACAGGGCACTGAAGCTTTCTTT
CSADPGQGTEAFF
>-|TRBD1|TRBV28|TRBJ2-7
TGTGCCAGCACGGGGACAGACCTTTACGAGCAGTACTTC
CASTGTDLYEQYF
>-|-|TRBV4-3|TRBJ1-4
TGCGCCAGCAGCCAAATCGCGGTAATTAATGAAAAACTGTTTTTT
CASSQIAVINEKLFF
>-|-|TRBV6-2/TRBV6-3|TRBJ1-1
TGTGCCAGCAGTTATTGGCAGGGCATCAGGAACACTGAAGCTTTCTTT
CASSYWQGIRNTEAFF
>many|-|TRBV7-9|TRBJ2-7
TGTGCCAGCAGCTCCGGGACCGCCCCTGGGGAGCAGTACTTC
CASSSGTAPGEQYF
>many|TRBD1|TRBV28|TRBJ2-3
TGTGCCAGCAGCCACTACATAGGGGGCATGGCAGATACGCAGTATTTT
CASSHYIGGMADTQYF
>many|-|TRBV19|TRBJ1-5
TGTGCCAGTATGTCAGGGACCAATCAGCCCCAGCATTTT
CASMSGTNQPQHF
>-|-|TRBV3-1|TRBJ2-5
TGTGCCAGCGGCACCGAGCCCCAAGAGACCCAGTACTTC
CASGTEPQETQYF
>-|-|TRBV7-9|TRBJ1-1
TGTGCCAGCAGCTTAAGCCAGAACACTGAAGCTCTCTTT
CASSLSQNTEALF